The rows below give T cell receptor beta chains drawn from one sample of a study of cytomegalovirus exposure and HLA in healthy donors. TCRdb's table, derived via immunoSEQ multiplex PCR, lists solely in-frame clones and lacks some. The repertoire has about 170,000 clones, roughly four fifths of them found once; the top ten carry just under 5%. The sequenced material came from PBMCs. Receptors were obtained from a woman aged 18 to 35 in good health and CMV-seropositive. The CDR3 runs from the conserved cysteine through the conserved F or W. Fields, in order: D gene, V gene, clone size, J gene, CDR3 protein, CDR3 DNA. D genes are given only for firm matches. A row's size may be missing; if present it is once, few, many or a size class.

>TRBD1|TRBV5-4|few|TRBJ2-7
CASSLRMGQAFYEQYF
TGTGCCAGCAGCTTGAGGATGGGACAGGCGTTCTACGAGCAGTACTTC
>TRBD1|TRBV6-4|once|TRBJ1-6
CASRRTGNRSPLHF
TGTGCCAGCAGAAGGACAGGGAACCGGTCACCCCTCCACTTT
>-|TRBV16|-|TRBJ1-2
CASSQLDSHGYTF
TGTGCCAGCAGCCAATTAGACAGCCATGGCTACACCTTC
>TRBD2|TRBV4-3|-|TRBJ2-5
CASSQEASGYQETQYF
TGCGCCAGCAGCCAAGAGGCTAGCGGGTACCAAGAGACCCAGTACTTC
>TRBD1|TRBV7-7|-|TRBJ1-1
CASSPYSVTGATEAFF
TGTGCCAGCAGCCCGTATTCCGTGACAGGGGCAACTGAAGCTTTCTTT
>TRBD1|TRBV4-1|-|TRBJ1-6
CASSPERGQQNSPLHF
TGCGCCAGCAGCCCGGAAAGGGGACAGCAAAATTCACCCCTCCACTTT
>TRBD2|TRBV27|-|TRBJ2-1
CASSRPGLGNEQFF
TGTGCCAGCAGTAGGCCGGGACTAGGCAATGAGCAGTTCTTC
>TRBD1|TRBV13|-|TRBJ1-4
CASSLWRQGARWEKLFF
TGTGCCAGCAGCTTATGGAGACAGGGGGCGCGATGGGAAAAACTGTTTTTT
>TRBD1|TRBV19|-|TRBJ2-7
CASSIQGQGPKSYEQYF
TGTGCCAGTAGTATACAGGGACAGGGACCAAAGTCCTACGAGCAGTACTTC
>TRBD2|TRBV10-3|-|TRBJ2-7
CAISLTSGGRDEQYF
TGTGCCATCAGTTTGACTAGCGGGGGGCGGGACGAGCAGTACTTC
>-|TRBV5-1|once|TRBJ1-5
CASSLERRTVSNQPQHF
TGCGCCAGCAGCTTGGAGCGGAGGACAGTTAGCAATCAGCCCCAGCATTTT
>-|TRBV4-1|-|TRBJ2-7
CASSQDRVYEQYF
TGCGCCAGCAGCCAAGATCGAGTCTACGAGCAGTACTTC
>-|TRBV19|-|TRBJ2-1
CASTSISTATYNEQFF
TGTGCCAGTACATCGATTAGTACAGCTACCTACAATGAGCAGTTCTTC
>-|TRBV5-1|-|TRBJ2-5
CASSLGTHQETQYF
TGCGCCAGCAGCCTAGGTACCCACCAAGAGACCCAGTACTTC
>-|TRBV18|-|TRBJ1-1
CASSPVRNTEAFF
TGTGCCAGCTCACCAGTCCGGAACACTGAAGCTTTCTTT
>-|TRBV5-1|-|TRBJ1-1
CASSLNQGGVEAFF
TGCGCCAGCAGCTTGAATCAGGGAGGGGTTGAAGCTTTCTTT
>-|TRBV7-8|-|TRBJ1-1
CASSLEVPGAEAFF
TGTGCCAGCAGCTTAGAGGTTCCGGGGGCTGAAGCTTTCTTT
>TRBD1|TRBV4-1|-|TRBJ1-1
CASSQGQGQNTEAFF
TGCGCCAGCAGCCAAGGACAGGGGCAGAACACTGAAGCTTTCTTT
>TRBD1|TRBV10-3|-|TRBJ2-1
CAISEPRGQGRTYNEQFF
TGTGCCATCAGTGAGCCGAGGGGACAGGGACGGACCTACAATGAGCAGTTCTTC
>-|TRBV29-1|-|TRBJ1-5
CSVEEGEGNQPQHF
TGCAGCGTTGAGGAGGGTGAAGGCAATCAGCCCCAGCATTTT
>TRBD1|TRBV9|-|TRBJ1-1
CASSPRQGLTEAFF
TGTGCCAGCAGCCCGAGACAGGGTCTCACTGAAGCTTTCTTT
>TRBD2|TRBV4-3|-|TRBJ2-2
CASSQVRLAGGELFF
TGCGCCAGCAGCCAAGTCCGACTAGCGGGCGGGGAGCTGTTTTTT
>TRBD1|TRBV5-8|-|TRBJ2-7
CASSRDYGTEPYEQYF
TGTGCCAGCAGCCGAGATTATGGGACAGAACCCTACGAGCAGTACTTC
>-|TRBV6-4|few|TRBJ2-1
CASSDPGSYNEQFF
TGTGCCAGCAGTGACCCGGGGAGTTACAATGAGCAGTTCTTC
>TRBD1|TRBV11-2|-|TRBJ1-6
CASSAGQANSPLHF
TGTGCCAGCAGCGCAGGACAGGCTAATTCACCCCTCCACTTT
>TRBD1|TRBV4-3|once|TRBJ2-2
CASSQRQGTGELFF
TGCGCCAGCAGCCAGAGACAGGGAACCGGGGAGCTGTTTTTT
>-|TRBV7-9|-|TRBJ1-2
CASSLLNSNYGYTF
TGTGCCAGCAGCTTACTGAACAGCAACTATGGCTACACCTTC
>-|TRBV19|-|TRBJ1-4
CASRERRNEKLFF
TGTGCCAGTAGGGAGCGGAGGAATGAAAAACTGTTTTTT
>-|TRBV4-2|-|TRBJ2-5
CASSQKGGLLETQYF
TGTGCCAGCAGCCAAAAGGGGGGGCTCTTAGAGACCCAGTACTTC
>-|TRBV6-5|once|TRBJ1-2
CASSYEGGNYGYTF
TGTGCCAGCAGTTACGAGGGGGGGAACTATGGCTACACCTTC
>TRBD1|TRBV7-8|-|TRBJ2-7
CASSLIRTGDYEQYF
TGTGCCAGCAGCTTAATAAGGACAGGGGACTACGAGCAGTACTTC
>TRBD2|TRBV9|-|TRBJ2-7
CASSPGLASSYEQYF
TGTGCCAGCAGCCCCGGACTAGCGAGTAGCTACGAGCAGTACTTC
>TRBD1|TRBV10-3|-|TRBJ2-1
CAIQVERQGDNEQFF
TGTGCCATCCAGGTAGAGAGGCAGGGGGACAATGAGCAGTTCTTC
>-|TRBV6-5|-|TRBJ1-5
CASRRRDNQPQHF
TGTGCCAGCAGGAGGAGGGACAATCAGCCCCAGCATTTT
>-|TRBV18|-|TRBJ1-1
CASSRDMNTEAFF
TGTGCCAGCTCACGGGACATGAACACTGAAGCTTTCTTT
>-|TRBV6-1|-|TRBJ1-1
CASIANTEAFF
TGTGCCAGCATAGCGAACACTGAAGCTTTCTTT
>-|TRBV7-2|-|TRBJ1-2
CASSLSPPQGGGGYGYTF
TGTGCCAGCAGCTTAAGTCCTCCGCAGGGTGGCGGGGGCTATGGCTACACCTTC
>-|TRBV7-2|-|TRBJ2-7
CASSPLERFYEQYF
TGTGCCAGCAGCCCATTGGAGCGGTTCTACGAGCAGTACTTC
>-|TRBV30|-|TRBJ2-3
CAWSVGPGDTQYF
TGTGCCTGGAGTGTTGGCCCTGGAGATACGCAGTATTTT
>-|TRBV7-8|-|TRBJ2-4
CASSLGRGVKQSTSQNIQYF
TGTGCCAGCAGCTTAGGGCGAGGTGTCAAGCAAAGTACTTCTCAAAACATTCAGTACTTC
>TRBD1|TRBV29-1|-|TRBJ1-1
CSVEDPSTGGWSEAFF
TGCAGCGTTGAAGATCCCTCGACAGGGGGTTGGTCTGAAGCTTTCTTT
>-|TRBV2|-|TRBJ1-5
CASQNQNQPQHF
TGTGCCAGCCAGAACCAGAATCAGCCCCAGCATTTT
>TRBD2|TRBV30|-|TRBJ2-3
CAWSPRGGWDTQYF
TGTGCCTGGAGCCCACGGGGGGGGTGGGATACGCAGTATTTT
>-|TRBV2|-|TRBJ2-2
CASQLGWNTGELFF
TGTGCCAGCCAGTTGGGCTGGAACACCGGGGAGCTGTTTTTT
>-|TRBV6-6|-|TRBJ2-3
CASSYSQGTDTQYF
TGTGCCAGCAGTTACTCCCAGGGGACAGATACGCAGTATTTT